The clone carrying this T cell receptor (beta chain) showed up many times. The data derive from a study of CD8+CD57+ T cells in acquired aplastic anemia. Study at large: Isolated CD4+ and CD8+ cells, once sorted, yielded DNA averaging around 3 ug. Healthy donor CD4+ cell samples had a mean of roughly 9.9 million reads.

The germline V gene has CDR1 LGHNA and CDR2 YNFKEQ. V dropped 3 bases and J dropped 7 bases, with 10 bases sitting between them. The CDR3 has 13 amino acids. Profiles of TCR beta VDJ and CDR3 were generated from a genomic DNA template. TCRdb processed the reads anew with MiXCR; each CDR3 protein has one entry. The data show 350,000 to 450,000 distinct CDR3 sequences, with roughly 64% seen just once and approximately 3.9% held by the top ten. The rearrangement uses TRBV4-2 and TRBJ1-5, with D tentatively TRBD1 (5 bases). This receptor was obtained from a human donor in good health, serving as a control. Material for sequencing was sorted CD4+, CD8+, or CD8+CD57+ T cells (not recorded which) from PBMCs. CDR3 sequence: CASSQRRVQPQHF. CDR3 DNA: TGTGCCAGCAGCCAGCGCAGGGTCCAGCCCCAGCATTTT.